This TCR beta chain was observed in a study of early T cells in non-severe SARS-CoV-2 infection. Study-wide context: It was bulk RNA from unsorted whole blood that was sequenced, and the chains were unpaired.

General study points: VDJdb matching, biased toward anti-spike CD8 responses, missed private and CD4 specificities.

The library protocol tagged individual cDNA molecules with unique molecular identifiers. TCRdb reprocessed the 5' RACE reads via MiXCR and lists one record per CDR3 protein. Counted here are roughly 51,000 distinct CDR3 sequences, about 7.7% occurring once; the ten biggest clones make up under 12%. This CDR3 has 16 amino acids. CDR1 LGHNA and CDR2 YSLEER come from the germline V gene. The V gene lost 3 bases and the J gene lost 0 bases, with 12 bases spanning the gap. As regards this clonotype: Antigen unknown.

The sample was whole blood, taken at baseline. This rearrangement joins TRBV4-3 to TRBJ1-5; the D is unclear. The receptor's source is an adult who was a healthcare worker with PCR-confirmed SARS-CoV-2 infection or an uninfected control (not recorded which). Written as DNA, the CDR3 is TGCGCCAGCAGCCAGGGCTACAGCGATAGCAATCAGCCCCAGCATTTT. This gives the protein CASSQGYSDSNQPQHF.